This note documents a single TCR beta chain sequence. The antigen is undetermined. Nobody wrote down the CMV serostatus of this donor. The data stem from a study of cytomegalovirus exposure and HLA in healthy donors. Deletions cut 1 base from V and 0 bases from J, with 11 bases between. The CDR3 totals 16 residues. The germline V gene encodes CDR1 SGHDT and CDR2 YYEEEE. The PCR employed 60 Vbeta primers together with 13 Jbeta primers. Source study methods: The count from a later analysis was about 80 million unique TCR beta chains, about 9.9 million of them shared. The assay was immunoSEQ multiplex PCR, and TCRdb's table has in-frame clones only and misses some. V and J calls and clone size are copied from that table; D and trimming were computed from the DNA. The table lists some 90,000 clones, approximately 77% of them singletons. Study-wide results and caveats: The study put 150 to 200 TCR beta chains on its list as cytomegalovirus-associated. Later, an analysis showed that TCR beta chains associated with HLA were more clonally expanded than others that were equally common.

This chain connects TRBV5-6 to TRBJ1-5, with D perhaps matching TRBD1 (6 bases). Sequencing was carried out using PBMCs. The receptor's source is a human donor in good health. CDR3 sequence (DNA): TGTGCCAGCAGCTTGTCCCAGGGGCCTAGCAATCAGCCCCAGCATTTT. This gives the protein CASSLSQGPSNQPQHF. The full variable domain, completed using reference TRBV5-6 and TRBJ1-5, is DAGVTQSPTHLIKTRGQQVTLRCSPKSGHDTVSWYQQALGQGPQFIFQYYEEEERQRGNFPDRFSGHQFPNYSSELNVNALLLGDSALYLCASSLSQGPSNQPQHFGDGTRLSIL.